These 18 T cell receptor beta chains came from one sample sequenced in a study of blood T cell repertoires in COVID-19. Produced via immunoSEQ multiplex PCR; TCRdb's table is partial and in-frame only. The sample lists about 490,000 clones; around 85% were seen once. Sequencing used peripheral blood. Source of these receptors: a human donor in a cohort sampled during active COVID-19.

The genes are TRBV7-9 and TRBJ1-1; D may be TRBD1 (5 bases). CDR3 length: 17 residues. Per germline, CDR1 SEHNR and CDR2 FQNEAQ (reference sequence). Trimming stripped 0 bases from V and 4 bases from J, with 18 bases between. CDR3 residues: CASSLARLAGDSTEAFF. CDR3 DNA: TGTGCCAGCAGCTTAGCGCGGTTGGCAGGTGACAGCACTGAAGCTTTCTTT.

This clone was found many times. This chain connects TRBV30 to TRBJ1-6, with D maybe TRBD1 (5 bases). The CDR3 length is 15 residues. Germline V gives CDR1 GTSNPN, CDR2 SVGIG (reference sequence). Between the trimmed V and J ends, which lost 4 bases and 1 base, there was a span of 11 bases. DNA for the CDR3: TGTGCCTGGACGGCGGGGCTTTCCTATAATTCACCCCTCCACTTT. Translation: CAWTAGLSYNSPLHF.

The J gene is TRBJ2-5, the V gene TRBV12-3 or TRBV12-4, with no clear D. V lost 3 bases to trimming and J lost 5 bases, with 10 bases between them. This CDR3 has 13 amino acids. CDR3 sequence: CASSFGFEETQYF. The CDR3 DNA sequence: TGTGCCAGCAGTTTCGGTTTTGAGGAGACCCAGTACTTC.

This clone appeared once. The chain combines TRBV5-1 with TRBJ2-1; unclear D gene. Germline-derived CDR1 and CDR2 are SGHRS and YFSETQ. This CDR3 has 13 amino acids. Trimming shortened V by 5 bases and J by 9 bases, and 15 bases separated the two germline ends. This CDR3 is CASSPPRGGEQFF. Here the CDR3 DNA reads TGCGCCAGCAGTCCCCCTAGAGGCGGTGAGCAGTTCTTC.

The chain combines TRBV14 with TRBJ2-2, with 7 bases lining up with TRBD2. The CDR3 is 12 residues long. Germline trimming cut 1 base from V and 14 bases from J; bases unmatched to any gene: 4. Per germline, CDR1 SGHDN and CDR2 FVKESK. The CDR3 reads CASSQGEGELFF. The CDR3, as DNA: TGTGCCAGCAGCCAAGGGGAGGGAGAACTGTTTTTT.

The V call is TRBV4-1, the J call TRBJ2-5; D might be TRBD1 (5 bases). Trimming removed 1 base at V and 2 bases at J, with 8 bases between. This CDR3 has 14 amino acids. The V gene's germline CDR1 is MGHRA and CDR2 YSYEKL. CDR3 sequence: CASSQVRAQETQYF. CDR3 bases: TGCGCCAGCAGCCAAGTCAGGGCTCAAGAGACCCAGTACTTC.

CDR3 in amino acids: CASSVAGGYEKLFF. The CDR3 nucleotides read TGTGCCAGCAGCGTAGCGGGGGGGTATGAAAAACTGTTTTTT. The chain couples TRBV9 to TRBJ1-4, with D perhaps matching TRBD1 (5 bases). The CDR3 contains 14 residues. Germline V CDR1 and CDR2: SGDLS, YYNGEE. Trimming took 0 bases from V and 6 from J, leaving 9 bases between them.

About this clone: Additional DNA sequences in this sample encode the identical CDR3. This rearrangement joins TRBV19 to TRBJ1-1; D may be TRBD1 (5 bases). This CDR3 contains 13 residues. The germline gives CDR1 LNHDA, CDR2 SQIVND (reference sequence). The V end lost 4 bases, the J end lost 1 base, and 7 bases lay between the germline ends. In nucleotides, the CDR3 is TGTGCCAGTAGTACAACAGGGAACACTGAAGCTTTCTTT. Protein product: CASSTTGNTEAFF.

The chain joins TRBV28 to TRBJ2-6; no definite D call. CDR1 and CDR2 from the germline V gene are MDHEN and SYDVKM. Trimming pared 1 base from V and 0 bases from J, leaving 10 bases between. The CDR3 sequence is 17 residues long. The CDR3 nucleotides are TGTGCCAGCAGTTTATCCGGTCGGAGCTCTGGGGCCAACGTCCTGACTTTC. Its protein is CASSLSGRSSGANVLTF.

This chain joins TRBV11-2 and TRBJ2-7; 8 bases fit TRBD1. Germline V CDR1 and CDR2: SGHAT, FQNNGV. Germline trimming cut 5 bases from V and 7 bases from J; bases unmatched to any gene: 10. The CDR3 is 14 amino acids. CDR3 sequence (DNA): TGTGCCAGCAGCGTAAGGAGGGGGACAGGAGAGCAGTACTTC. Translated: CASSVRRGTGEQYF.

The chain recombines TRBV3-1 (or the pseudogene TRBV3-2) with TRBJ2-3; 9 bases fit TRBD2. This CDR3 is built from 16 residues. CDR1 and CDR2 from the germline V gene are LGHDT and YNNKEL (reference sequence). J was trimmed by 4 bases and V by 0 bases; bases with no gene match: 5. The CDR3 spells CASSQERREGSDTQYF. The CDR3 DNA follows: TGTGCCAGCAGCCAAGAAAGGCGGGAGGGCTCAGATACGCAGTATTTT.

The chain employs TRBV25-1 and TRBJ2-2; 8 positions agree with TRBD1. Germline V gives CDR1 MGHDK, CDR2 SYGVNS. V gave up 4 bases and J gave up 1 base; unmatched junction bases: 5. This CDR3 region has 16 residues. The DNA for the CDR3 is TGTGCCAGCAGTGCCGGGACAGGACGGAACACCGGGGAGCTGTTTTTT. Its translation: CASSAGTGRNTGELFF.

The chain recombines TRBV28 with TRBJ1-3; 8 nucleotides agree with TRBD1. Germline V gene sequence: CDR1 MDHEN, CDR2 SYDVKM. The ends lost 4 bases at V and 1 base at J; junction bases unmatched: 18. CDR3 size: 20 residues. CDR3 nucleotide sequence: TGTGCCAGCAGTTCCCACCCCGAGACAGGGGCGCGGAGTTCTGGAAACACCATATATTTT. It specifies CASSSHPETGARSSGNTIYF. Together with reference TRBV28 and TRBJ1-3, the CDR3 gives the full variable domain: DVKVTQSSRYLVKRTGEKVFLECVQDMDHENMFWYRQDPGLGLRLIYFSYDVKMKEKGDIPEGYSVSREKKERFSLILESASTNQTSMYLCASSSHPETGARSSGNTIYFGEGSWLTVV.

The chain is built from TRBV7-2 and TRBJ2-3; 11 bases match TRBD2. This CDR3 has 16 residues. V gave up 5 bases and J gave up 1 base; unmatched junction bases: 5. Germline CDR1 is SGHTA and CDR2 is FQGNSA. This chain's CDR3 is CASSARLAGRTDTQYF. The CDR3 region has the DNA TGTGCCAGCAGCGCACGACTAGCGGGACGCACAGATACGCAGTATTTT.

The chain carries TRBV2 and TRBJ1-1; no clear D gene. The CDR3 loop spans 16 amino acids. Trimming stripped 0 bases from V and 0 bases from J, with 11 bases between. Germline V CDR1 and CDR2: SNHLY, FYNNEI. The CDR3 loop reads CASSEARKELNTEAFF. The CDR3, as DNA: TGTGCCAGCAGTGAAGCGAGGAAGGAACTGAACACTGAAGCTTTCTTT.

The chain has TRBV5-1 and TRBJ2-7, with TRBD2 identical over 7 bases. Germline CDR1 reads SGHRS; CDR2 reads YFSETQ. The CDR3 is 17 residues long. Losses at the gene ends were 6 bases for V and 5 bases for J; bases not matched to a gene: 20. The chain's CDR3 is CASTFYPGGSGRNEQYF. The CDR3 DNA sequence: TGCGCCAGCACCTTCTACCCCGGGGGGAGCGGGCGTAACGAGCAGTACTTC.

The chain employs TRBV5-1 and TRBJ1-1; tentative D call: TRBD1 (6 bases). In germline, CDR1 is SGHRS, CDR2 YFSETQ. Trimming pared 0 bases from V and 3 bases from J, leaving 12 bases between. There are 15 residues in the CDR3. CDR3 protein: CASSLEVGGYTEAFF. CDR3 bases: TGCGCCAGCAGCTTGGAGGTAGGGGGATACACTGAAGCTTTCTTT.

V is TRBV4-1 and J is TRBJ2-1, with 9 bases aligning to TRBD2. Germline CDR1 MGHRA, CDR2 YSYEKL. CDR3 length equals 16 residues. V dropped 5 bases and J dropped 3; count of bases not matched to a gene: 8. DNA of the CDR3: TGCGCCAGCAGCTGGTTAATTAGCGGGAGCTACAATGAGCAGTTCTTC. This encodes CASSWLISGSYNEQFF.